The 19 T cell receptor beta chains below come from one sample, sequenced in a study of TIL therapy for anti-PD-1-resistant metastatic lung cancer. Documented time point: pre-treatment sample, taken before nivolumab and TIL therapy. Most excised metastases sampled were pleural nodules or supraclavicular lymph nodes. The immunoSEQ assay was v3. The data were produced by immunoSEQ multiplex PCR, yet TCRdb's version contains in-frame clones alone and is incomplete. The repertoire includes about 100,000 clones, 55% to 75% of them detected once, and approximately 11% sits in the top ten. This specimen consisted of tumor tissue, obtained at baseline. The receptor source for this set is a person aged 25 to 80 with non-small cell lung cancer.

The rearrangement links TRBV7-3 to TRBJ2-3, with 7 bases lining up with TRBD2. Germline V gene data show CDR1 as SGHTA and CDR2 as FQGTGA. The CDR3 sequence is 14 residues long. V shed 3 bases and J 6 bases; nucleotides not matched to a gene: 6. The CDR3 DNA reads TGTGCCAGCAGCTTCCGCGGGAGTCGGGATACGCAGTATTTT. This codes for CASSFRGSRDTQYF. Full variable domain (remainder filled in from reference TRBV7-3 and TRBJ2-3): GAGVSQTPSNKVTEKGKYVELRCDPISGHTALYWYRQSLGQGPEFLIYFQGTGAADDSGLPNDRFFAVRPEGSVSTLKIQRTERGDSAVYLCASSFRGSRDTQYFGPGTRLTVL.

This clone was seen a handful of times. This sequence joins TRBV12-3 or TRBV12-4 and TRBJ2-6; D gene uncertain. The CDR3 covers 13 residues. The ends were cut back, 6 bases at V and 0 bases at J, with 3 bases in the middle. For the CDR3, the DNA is TGTGCCAGCAGGGTCTCTGGGGCCAACGTCCTGACTTTC. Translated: CASRVSGANVLTF.

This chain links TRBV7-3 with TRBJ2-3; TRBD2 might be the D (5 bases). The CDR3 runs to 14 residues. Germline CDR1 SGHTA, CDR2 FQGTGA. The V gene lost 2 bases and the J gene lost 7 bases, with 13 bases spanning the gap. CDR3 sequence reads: CASSLGPSGNTQYF. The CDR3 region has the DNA TGTGCCAGCAGCTTAGGGCCTTCGGGGAATACGCAGTATTTT.

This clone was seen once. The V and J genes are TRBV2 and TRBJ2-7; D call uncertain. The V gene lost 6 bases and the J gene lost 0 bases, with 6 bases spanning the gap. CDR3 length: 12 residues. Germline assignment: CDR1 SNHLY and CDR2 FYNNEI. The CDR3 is CASRGNSYEQYF. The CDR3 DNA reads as TGTGCCAGCAGGGGAAACTCCTACGAGCAGTACTTC.

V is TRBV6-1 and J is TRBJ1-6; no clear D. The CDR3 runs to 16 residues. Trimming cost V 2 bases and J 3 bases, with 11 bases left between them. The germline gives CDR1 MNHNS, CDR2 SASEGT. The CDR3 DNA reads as TGTGCCAGCAGTGAAAGATCCGGGTACTATAATTCACCCCTCCACTTT. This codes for CASSERSGYYNSPLHF.

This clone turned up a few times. CDR3 sequence (DNA): TGTGCCAGCAGCTTGTCCCTACTAGCGGGGGGCTCCTACAATGAGCAGTTCTTC. This codes for CASSLSLLAGGSYNEQFF. The chain is built from TRBV5-8 and TRBJ2-1, with 12 bases identical to TRBD2. In germline, CDR1 is SGHTS, CDR2 YDEGEE. The CDR3 spans 18 residues. V lost 1 base and J lost 0; bases outside the gene matches: 5.

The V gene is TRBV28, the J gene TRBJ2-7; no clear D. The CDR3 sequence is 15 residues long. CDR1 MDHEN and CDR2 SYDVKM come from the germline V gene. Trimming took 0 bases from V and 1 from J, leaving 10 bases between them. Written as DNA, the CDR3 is TGTGCCAGCAGTTTATGGACGGACGGGTCCTACGAGCAGTACTTC. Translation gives CASSLWTDGSYEQYF.

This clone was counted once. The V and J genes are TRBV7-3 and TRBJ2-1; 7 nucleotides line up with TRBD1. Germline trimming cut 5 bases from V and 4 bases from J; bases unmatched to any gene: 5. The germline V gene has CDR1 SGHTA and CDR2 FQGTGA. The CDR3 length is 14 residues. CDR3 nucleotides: TGTGCCAGCAGCAAGGGACAGTTATACAATGAGCAGTTCTTC. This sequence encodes CASSKGQLYNEQFF.

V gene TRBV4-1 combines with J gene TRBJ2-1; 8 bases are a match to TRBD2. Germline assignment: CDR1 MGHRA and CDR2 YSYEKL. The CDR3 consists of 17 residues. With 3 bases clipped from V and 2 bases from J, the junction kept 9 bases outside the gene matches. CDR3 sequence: CASSHPAGLVPYNEQFF. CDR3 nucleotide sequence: TGCGCCAGCAGCCACCCTGCGGGACTAGTCCCCTACAATGAGCAGTTCTTC.

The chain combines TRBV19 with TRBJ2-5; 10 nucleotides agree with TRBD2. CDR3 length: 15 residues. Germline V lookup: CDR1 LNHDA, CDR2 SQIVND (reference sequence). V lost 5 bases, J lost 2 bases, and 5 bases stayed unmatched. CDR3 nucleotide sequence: TGTGCCAGTAGTGGAAGGACTAGCGGACAAGAGACCCAGTACTTC. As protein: CASSGRTSGQETQYF.

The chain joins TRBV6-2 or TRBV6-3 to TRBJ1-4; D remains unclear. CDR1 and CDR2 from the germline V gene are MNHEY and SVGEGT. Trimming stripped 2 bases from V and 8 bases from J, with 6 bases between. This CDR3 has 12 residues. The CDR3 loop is CASSYTGEKLFF. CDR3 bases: TGTGCCAGCAGTTACACTGGGGAAAAACTGTTTTTT.

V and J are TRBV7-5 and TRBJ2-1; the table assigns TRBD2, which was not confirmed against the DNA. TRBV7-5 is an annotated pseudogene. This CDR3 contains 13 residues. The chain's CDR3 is CVRSSAGVHEQFF. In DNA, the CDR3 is TGTGTCAGAAGCTCGGCGGGGGTACATGAGCAGTTCTTC.

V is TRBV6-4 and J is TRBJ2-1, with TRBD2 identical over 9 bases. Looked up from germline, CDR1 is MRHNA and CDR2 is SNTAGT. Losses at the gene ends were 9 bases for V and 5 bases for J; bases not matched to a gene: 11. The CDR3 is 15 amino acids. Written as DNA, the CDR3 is TGTGCCAGTTCTAGCGGGACCACCGGACACAATGAGCAGTTCTTC. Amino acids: CASSSGTTGHNEQFF.

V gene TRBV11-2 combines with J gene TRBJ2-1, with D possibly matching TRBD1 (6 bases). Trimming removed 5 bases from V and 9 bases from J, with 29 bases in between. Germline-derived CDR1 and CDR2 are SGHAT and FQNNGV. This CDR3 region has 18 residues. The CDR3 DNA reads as TGTGCCAGCAGCCCCAGTCCAGGGGCTAATCTAGCTACAATTGAGCAGTTCTTC. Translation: CASSPSPGANLATIEQFF.

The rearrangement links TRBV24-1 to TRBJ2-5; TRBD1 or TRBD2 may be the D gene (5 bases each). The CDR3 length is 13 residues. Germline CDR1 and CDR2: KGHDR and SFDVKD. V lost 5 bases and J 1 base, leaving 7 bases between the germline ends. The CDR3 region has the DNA TGTGCCACCAGTGGAGGGGCCCAAGAGACCCAGTACTTC. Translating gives CATSGGAQETQYF.

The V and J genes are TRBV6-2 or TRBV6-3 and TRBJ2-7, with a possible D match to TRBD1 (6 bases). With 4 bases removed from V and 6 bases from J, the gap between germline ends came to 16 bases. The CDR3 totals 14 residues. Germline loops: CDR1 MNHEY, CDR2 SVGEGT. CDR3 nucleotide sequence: TGTGCCAGCAGTTCCGCACAGGGTCTTGGCGAGCAGTACTTC. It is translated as CASSSAQGLGEQYF.

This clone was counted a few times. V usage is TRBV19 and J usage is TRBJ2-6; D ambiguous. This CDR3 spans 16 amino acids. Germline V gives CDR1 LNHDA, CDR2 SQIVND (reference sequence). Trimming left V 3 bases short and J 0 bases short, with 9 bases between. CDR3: CASSISVTSGANVLTF. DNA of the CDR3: TGTGCCAGTAGTATCTCAGTCACCTCTGGGGCCAACGTCCTGACTTTC.

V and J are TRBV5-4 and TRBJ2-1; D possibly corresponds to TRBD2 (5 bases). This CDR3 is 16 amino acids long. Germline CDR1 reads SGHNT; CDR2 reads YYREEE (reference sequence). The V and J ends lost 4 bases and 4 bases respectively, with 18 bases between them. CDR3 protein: CASSRDGLTLYNEQFF. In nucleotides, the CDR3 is TGTGCCAGCAGCCGAGACGGACTGACACTATACAATGAGCAGTTCTTC.

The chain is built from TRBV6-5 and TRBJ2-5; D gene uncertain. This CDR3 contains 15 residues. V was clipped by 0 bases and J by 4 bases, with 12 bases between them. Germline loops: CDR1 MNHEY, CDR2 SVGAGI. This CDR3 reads CASSYSGEEIETQYF. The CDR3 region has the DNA TGTGCCAGCAGTTACTCTGGAGAGGAGATAGAGACCCAGTACTTC.